These 8 T cell receptor beta chains were all obtained from the same sample, sequenced in a study of shared clonotypes between healthy human individuals. Naive CD8 cells lacked CD45RO, underwent positive selection for CCR7 and left out terminally differentiated effector memory CD45RA+ cells. Here immunoSEQ multiplex PCR was the method, and the copy in TCRdb shows in-frame clones only, minus some. Here the sample spans around 2.1 million clones, 90% to 95% being singletons. Sample: naive CD8+ T cells from PBMCs. The receptor source for this set is a man between 18 and 29 years old in good health. Some clones in this sample may be carry-over from other donors' samples.

This chain joins TRBV5-1 and TRBJ2-7; no definite D call. CDR3 size: 16 residues. The V gene lost 4 bases and the J gene lost 4 bases, with 21 bases spanning the gap. Looked up from germline, CDR1 is SGHRS and CDR2 is YFSETQ. The CDR3 DNA is TGCGCCAGCAGCAAAGACACCCACCTGAAGGAATACGAGCAGTACTTC. It encodes CASSKDTHLKEYEQYF.

The chain couples TRBV2 to TRBJ2-1; 8 nucleotides agree with TRBD2. The V segment lost 6 bases and the J segment 7 bases; nucleotides outside the gene matches: 11. Germline CDR1 is SNHLY and CDR2 is FYNNEI. The CDR3 contains 15 residues. CDR3: CASRPSGLGRNEQFF. In DNA, the CDR3 is TGTGCCAGCAGACCTTCGGGACTAGGCAGGAATGAGCAGTTCTTC.

The chain recombines TRBV11-2 with TRBJ2-1; D is perhaps TRBD2 (6 bases). There are 18 residues in the CDR3. Germline V gene data show CDR1 as SGHAT and CDR2 as FQNNGV. V lost 7 bases and J lost 0, with 22 bases in between. Written as DNA, the CDR3 is TGTGCCAGCACCTACGATAGCGGATTTCCGAGCTCCTACAATGAGCAGTTCTTC. This codes for CASTYDSGFPSSYNEQFF.

V usage is TRBV6-5 and J usage is TRBJ1-2; no firm D call. V gave up 7 bases and J gave up 1 base, with 10 bases separating them. Germline CDR1 is MNHEY and CDR2 is SVGAGI. This CDR3 has 13 residues. CDR3 sequence reads: CASTLDRNYGYTF. The CDR3 bases are TGTGCCAGCACTCTGGACCGTAACTATGGCTACACCTTC.

The CDR3 DNA sequence: TGTGCCAGCAGCCAATTGGGGGATGGCTACACCTTC. Protein: CASSQLGDGYTF. The V gene is TRBV16, the J gene TRBJ1-2, with D possibly being TRBD1 (5 bases). CDR1 is KGHSY, CDR2 FQNENV, per germline. The CDR3 consists of 12 residues. V lost 1 base, J lost 6 bases, and 6 bases lay in between.

This sequence joins TRBV4-1 and TRBJ1-4, with D unresolved. Per the germline V gene, CDR1 is MGHRA and CDR2 is YSYEKL. Trimming removed 1 base from V and 3 bases from J, with 15 bases in between. This CDR3 is 17 amino acids long. The CDR3 sequence is CASSQVSFPPSNEKLFF. CDR3 sequence (DNA): TGCGCCAGCAGCCAAGTATCGTTCCCACCTTCTAATGAAAAACTGTTTTTT.

This rearrangement joins TRBV6-5 to TRBJ2-7; 9 bases map to TRBD2. The length of the CDR3 is 14 residues. Germline CDR1 MNHEY, CDR2 SVGAGI. The V and J ends lost 4 bases and 4 bases, in that order; junction bases with no gene match: 5. For the CDR3, the DNA is TGTGCCAGCAGTTCGACTAGCGGACGATACGAGCAGTACTTC. Its protein is CASSSTSGRYEQYF.

As for this clone: Other DNA sequences in this specimen translate into the identical CDR3. This chain joins TRBV27 and TRBJ2-2, with TRBD2 matching over 9 bases. V dropped 2 bases and J dropped 6; count of bases not matched to a gene: 4. Germline CDR1 MNHEY, CDR2 SMNVEV (reference sequence). The CDR3 has 15 amino acids. DNA for the CDR3: TGTGCCAGCAGTTTAGCGGGAGGGCCCCCCGGGGAGCTGTTTTTT. This sequence encodes CASSLAGGPPGELFF.